The clone carrying this T cell receptor beta chain occurred once. Its antigen remains unknown. This sample is part of a study of type 1 and type 2 diabetes patients. Looking at the study overall: From PBMCs, CD4+ and CD8+ T cells were isolated by magnetic microbeads.

This CDR3 is built from 15 residues. Germline V gives CDR1 MNHNS, CDR2 SASEGT. Between the trimmed V and J ends, which lost 5 bases and 1 base, there was a span of 14 bases. Genomic DNA was the PCR template. A primer set of 30 forward and 13 reverse primers amplified the CDR3. One entry per CDR3 protein, called by TCRdb with MiXCR from the multiplex PCR reads. Altogether some 250,000 distinct CDR3 sequences are present, roughly 44% being singletons, with the ten largest covering roughly an eighth. General observations from the study: Unmatched age and gender across groups might bias interpretation. Type 2 diabetes and control samples shared highly correlated V and J usage, averaging approximately 0.97. Type 1 diabetes repertoires were significantly less diverse than type 2 diabetes ones.

The chain combines TRBV6-1 with TRBJ2-5; D might be TRBD1 (6 bases). Sample: peripheral blood mononuclear cells (PBMCs). This TCR derives from a man aged 18 to 29 with type 2 diabetes. CDR3 residues: CASSFRGTTQETQYF. The CDR3 coding sequence is TGTGCCAGCAGTTTCAGGGGCACCACCCAAGAGACCCAGTACTTC.